This T cell receptor (beta chain) was documented in a study of glioma-infiltrating T cells after dendritic cell vaccination. General study results and limits: Complete blood and tumor specimen sets were limited to few patients.

As for time point: after dendritic cell vaccination, including at tumor progression/relapse. Fresh-frozen tumor tissue and more than two years of survival data were available for all. Remarks on this clone: Its antigen is still unknown.

Germline V gives CDR1 SGHRS, CDR2 YFSETQ. The CDR3 consists of 17 residues. Losses at the gene ends were 2 bases for V and 4 bases for J; bases not matched to a gene: 5. Primers: 60 V beta forward and 13 J beta reverse. The method was immunoSEQ multiplex PCR; TCRdb's version includes in-frame clones alone and lacks a portion of them. In the table there are approximately 60,000 clones, approximately 86% of which are singletons. The TCR comes from a human donor with glioblastoma. The chain recombines TRBV5-1 with TRBJ2-5, with 16 bases identical to TRBD2. Sample: blood, taken after dendritic cell vaccination. The CDR3 sequence is CASSLPGLAGGRETQYF. The CDR3 nucleotides read TGCGCCAGCAGCTTACCGGGACTAGCGGGGGGGAGAGAGACCCAGTACTTC.